The rows below give T cell receptor beta chains drawn from one sample of a study of graft-versus-host responses after intestinal transplantation. Their target antigens are unknown. Produced via immunoSEQ multiplex PCR; TCRdb's table is partial and in-frame only. Of 95,000 to 150,000 clones in the sample, roughly 95% were seen once. The sequences come from unstimulated CD8+ T cells sorted from spleen or lymph node cells, collected before intestinal transplant. The origin of the receptors is a human donor who received an intestinal transplant. Both conserved end residues are part of each CDR3. Each record gives: J gene, D gene, clone size, V gene, CDR3 DNA, CDR3 protein. A D gene is named only where the DNA matches it firmly. For some rows the clone size is stated as once, few or many, or as a class when expanded; others skip it.

TRBJ2-7,-,-,TRBV9,TGTGCCAGCAGCGCCGCTTCCAGCGGGCACTCCTACGAGCAGTACTTC,CASSAASSGHSYEQYF
TRBJ2-2,TRBD1,-,TRBV9,TGTGCCAGCAGCGCCTCACAGGGGGCCGGGGAGCTGTTTTTT,CASSASQGAGELFF
TRBJ2-7,TRBD2,-,TRBV5-6,TGTGCCAGCAGCCTGGGGGGGAGCTCCTACGAGCAGTACTTC,CASSLGGSSYEQYF
TRBJ2-3,-,once,TRBV7-3,TGTGCCAGCAGCTATTTTGGGTCCGATACGCAGTATTTT,CASSYFGSDTQYF
TRBJ2-7,-,-,TRBV7-8,TGTGCCAGCCACTTGCCGGGGTCCTACGAGCAGTACTTC,CASHLPGSYEQYF
TRBJ2-7,-,-,TRBV9,TGTGCCAGCAGCCCCAGTTCTCAGGCTACCTACGAGCAGTACTTC,CASSPSSQATYEQYF
TRBJ2-3,-,-,TRBV2,TGTGCCAGCAGTGACGTCACCACAGATACGCAGTATTTT,CASSDVTTDTQYF
TRBJ2-7,-,-,TRBV27,TGTGCCAGCAGTCTAGGACAGACCTACGAGCAGTACTTC,CASSLGQTYEQYF
TRBJ2-3,-,-,TRBV13,TGTGCCAGCAGCGTGTGGGTGGCCGATACTAGGCCAGATACGCAGTATTTT,CASSVWVADTRPDTQYF
TRBJ2-7,-,-,TRBV29-1,TGCAGCGTTGAAGATAGCAATTCCTACGAGCAGTACTTC,CSVEDSNSYEQYF
TRBJ1-1,-,-,TRBV11-1,TGTGCCAGCAGCTTAGCCGGGGGGAACACTGAAGCTTTCTTT,CASSLAGGNTEAFF
TRBJ2-1,-,-,TRBV5-6,TGTGCCAGCAGCCTGGCCTATGGAGGGGGCAATGAGCAGTTCTTC,CASSLAYGGGNEQFF
TRBJ2-1,TRBD2,-,TRBV5-4,TGTGCCAGCAGCTTGGCTAGCGGGAGTTCGGGGGAGCAGTTCTTC,CASSLASGSSGEQFF
TRBJ2-3,TRBD2,once,TRBV12-5,TGTGCTAGTGGTCTCCTGTTGACCTCTGGGACTAGCGCGCAACCGGATACGCAGTATTTT,CASGLLLTSGTSAQPDTQYF
TRBJ1-5,TRBD1,-,TRBV19,TGTGCCATCGGAATCGCGGGACAGGAAGGTAGCAATCAGCCCCAGCATTTT,CAIGIAGQEGSNQPQHF
TRBJ2-1,TRBD1,-,TRBV19,TGTGCCAGTAGTTTCGGGACAGGGGGCAATGAGCAGTTCTTC,CASSFGTGGNEQFF
TRBJ2-2,TRBD2,once,TRBV5-6,TGTGCCAGCAGCTTGGATCGGGGAGGGTGGGACACCGGGGAGCTGTTTTTT,CASSLDRGGWDTGELFF
TRBJ2-3,-,-,TRBV6-5,TGTGCCAGCAGTTACTCGGGGGGGCGCACAGATACGCAGTATTTT,CASSYSGGRTDTQYF